What follows are 31 T cell receptor beta chains derived from one specimen sequenced in a study of cytomegalovirus exposure and HLA in healthy donors. PCR used 60 Vbeta primers and 13 Jbeta primers. The data were produced by immunoSEQ multiplex PCR, yet TCRdb's version contains in-frame clones alone and is incomplete. The sample has about 97,000 clones, 70% to 80% seen once. The sample was PBMCs. The receptors shown here come from a male donor in good health and CMV-seropositive.

This clone has just a few counts. The genes are TRBV19 and TRBJ2-7, with 9 bases that match TRBD2. This CDR3 has 14 residues. Unmatched junction bases numbered 0, after V lost 0 bases and J lost 3 bases. Germline lookup yields CDR1 LNHDA and CDR2 SQIVND (reference sequence). The CDR3 DNA follows: TGTGCCAGTAGTATAGATAGCGGGAGCTACGAGCAGTACTTC. Translated, it gives CASSIDSGSYEQYF.

J is TRBJ2-7 and V is TRBV25-1, with D perhaps TRBD2 (5 bases). V dropped 4 bases and J dropped 6 bases, with 16 bases sitting between them. The CDR3 length is 14 residues. Germline V lookup: CDR1 MGHDK, CDR2 SYGVNS. The CDR3 loop is CASSAAGELGEQYF. The CDR3 DNA follows: TGTGCCAGCAGTGCCGCGGGCGAGCTAGGCGAGCAGTACTTC.

The V call is TRBV18, the J call TRBJ2-7, with TRBD1 as a possible D gene (6 bases). From germline, CDR1 is KGHSH and CDR2 LQKENI. V shed 0 bases and J shed 6 bases, with 9 bases lying between them. The CDR3 is 13 amino acids. CDR3 loop: CASSPPSGAEQYF. CDR3 DNA sequence: TGTGCCAGCTCACCACCGTCAGGGGCCGAGCAGTACTTC.

The chain recombines TRBV28 with TRBJ1-5, with TRBD1 matching over 7 bases. V shed 6 bases and J 4 bases; nucleotides not matched to a gene: 12. The CDR3 extends over 16 amino acids. In germline, CDR1 is MDHEN, CDR2 SYDVKM. Written as DNA, the CDR3 is TGTGCCAGCAGCCCAGAAGGGGGCTTAGGTAATCAGCCCCAGCATTTT. Its translation is CASSPEGGLGNQPQHF.

This clone was picked up a small number of times. This chain connects TRBV28 to TRBJ2-1, with D maybe TRBD2 (5 bases). Germline assignment: CDR1 MDHEN and CDR2 SYDVKM. The CDR3 consists of 17 residues. V lost 3 bases to trimming and J lost 2 bases, with 17 bases between them. The CDR3 DNA is TGTGCCAGCAGTTTGCCCCCGGGGAAAGATGCCTACAATGAGCAGTTCTTC. Translation: CASSLPPGKDAYNEQFF. Full variable domain (missing parts from reference TRBV28 and TRBJ2-1): DVKVTQSSRYLVKRTGEKVFLECVQDMDHENMFWYRQDPGLGLRLIYFSYDVKMKEKGDIPEGYSVSREKKERFSLILESASTNQTSMYLCASSLPPGKDAYNEQFFGPGTRLTVL.

The V gene is TRBV7-2, the J gene TRBJ2-1; D may be TRBD2 (6 bases). Germline CDR1 reads SGHTA; CDR2 reads FQGNSA. CDR3 size: 14 residues. V lost 4 bases to trimming and J lost 10 bases, with 17 bases between them. The CDR3 DNA reads as TGTGCCAGCAGCTCCTCGACCGGCGGGACCGAGCAGTTCTTC. Its protein product is CASSSSTGGTEQFF.

The chain employs TRBV27 and TRBJ2-2; D ambiguous. CDR1 and CDR2 from the germline V gene are MNHEY and SMNVEV (reference sequence). This CDR3 spans 13 amino acids. Trimming left V 3 bases short and J 5 bases short, with 7 bases between. CDR3 bases: TGTGCCAGCAGTTTCCGTGCGACCGGGGAGCTGTTTTTT. This translates into CASSFRATGELFF.

J is TRBJ1-2 and V is TRBV30; D call uncertain. Trimming cost V 0 bases and J 2 bases, with 4 bases left between them. The CDR3 is 12 residues long. Germline CDR1 is GTSNPN and CDR2 is SVGIG (reference sequence). CDR3 region: CAWSVINYGYTF. Here the CDR3 DNA reads TGTGCCTGGAGTGTAATAAACTATGGCTACACCTTC. Looking up the rest from reference TRBV30 and TRBJ1-2 gives the full variable domain: SQTIHQWPATLVQPVGSPLSLECTVEGTSNPNLYWYRQAAGRGLQLLFYSVGIGQISSEVPQNLSASRPQDRQFILSSKKLLLSDSGFYLCAWSVINYGYTFGSGTRLTVV.

The chain joins TRBV27 to TRBJ2-1, with 15 positions matching TRBD2. Germline V gives CDR1 MNHEY, CDR2 SMNVEV (reference sequence). The junction had 6 bases not matched to a gene; V was cut back by 5 bases and J by 7 bases. The CDR3 loop spans 16 amino acids. The chain's CDR3 is CASSPRTSGRGNEQFF. The CDR3 bases are TGTGCCAGCAGTCCACGGACTAGCGGGAGGGGGAATGAGCAGTTCTTC.

This clone was counted once. The chain employs TRBV2 and TRBJ1-1, with TRBD1 identical over 7 bases. The CDR3 runs to 13 residues. In germline, CDR1 is SNHLY, CDR2 FYNNEI. Germline trimming cut 4 bases from V and 6 bases from J; bases unmatched to any gene: 5. The CDR3 coding sequence is TGTGCCAGCAGTGGACAGGGTGGAGCTGAAGCTTTCTTT. Translated: CASSGQGGAEAFF. Supplemented by reference TRBV2 and TRBJ1-1, the full variable domain reads EPEVTQTPSHQVTQMGQEVILRCVPISNHLYFYWYRQILGQKVEFLVSFYNNEISEKSEIFDDQFSVERPDGSNFTLKIRSTKLEDSAMYFCASSGQGGAEAFFGQGTRLTVV.

The J gene is TRBJ2-5, the V gene TRBV11-2, with a weak D call TRBD1 (6 bases). CDR1 is SGHAT and CDR2 is FQNNGV in the germline V gene. V lost 5 bases to trimming and J lost 5 bases, with 15 bases between them. This CDR3 spans 14 amino acids. Here the CDR3 DNA reads TGTGCCAGCAGCCTACAGGGAGACTGGGAGACCCAGTACTTC. Protein product: CASSLQGDWETQYF.

This clone was observed once. V and J are TRBV4-1 and TRBJ2-7, with no clear D. V lost 3 bases and J 0 bases, leaving 6 bases between the germline ends. CDR3 length: 13 residues. The germline gives CDR1 MGHRA, CDR2 YSYEKL. Here the CDR3 reads CASSQKSSYEQYF. For the CDR3, the DNA is TGCGCCAGCAGCCAGAAGAGCTCCTACGAGCAGTACTTC.

The J gene is TRBJ1-1, the V gene TRBV2, with D perhaps matching TRBD1 (6 bases). Germline CDR1 is SNHLY and CDR2 is FYNNEI. This CDR3 is 14 amino acids long. Deletions cut 4 bases from V and 4 bases from J, with 13 bases between. The CDR3 nucleotides are TGTGCCAGCAGTGCACAGGGAGAGGGCACTGAAGCTTTCTTT. Protein: CASSAQGEGTEAFF.

This clone came up a few times. The chain recombines TRBV6-1 with TRBJ2-1; no reliable D call. This CDR3 contains 14 residues. V was shortened by 2 bases and J by 4 bases, with 9 bases between the two germline ends. Per germline, CDR1 MNHNS and CDR2 SASEGT. The CDR3 is CASSETTQYNEQFF. As DNA, the CDR3 is TGTGCCAGCAGTGAAACTACACAATACAATGAGCAGTTCTTC.

This chain links TRBV19 with TRBJ2-3, with 11 bases fitting TRBD2. The germline gives CDR1 LNHDA, CDR2 SQIVND (reference sequence). Germline trimming cut 3 bases from V and 3 bases from J; bases unmatched to any gene: 8. The CDR3 contains 17 residues. The CDR3 sequence is CASSIGLAGGWTDTQYF. The CDR3 region has the DNA TGTGCCAGTAGTATTGGGCTAGCGGGAGGTTGGACAGATACGCAGTATTTT.

The V and J genes are TRBV10-3 and TRBJ2-1, with 7 bases identical to TRBD2. CDR1 and CDR2 from the germline V gene are ENHRY and SYGVKD. V lost 6 bases and J lost 14; bases outside the gene matches: 13. The length of the CDR3 is 13 residues. The CDR3 sequence is CAIRGGSLGREFF. Here the CDR3 DNA reads TGTGCCATCAGGGGAGGGAGTCTGGGGAGAGAGTTCTTC.

This CDR3 reads CASSSRVGLAGGHNEQYF. The CDR3 coding sequence is TGTGCCAGCAGCTCTCGCGTGGGGCTAGCGGGAGGGCATAACGAGCAGTACTTC. This rearrangement joins TRBV11-2 to TRBJ2-7, with 12 bases fitting TRBD2. V lost 4 bases, J lost 5 bases, and 15 bases stayed unmatched. The CDR3 length is 18 residues. From germline, CDR1 is SGHAT and CDR2 FQNNGV.

V and J are TRBV29-1 and TRBJ1-4; the D gene is possibly TRBD1 (5 bases). V was pared by 7 bases and J by 7 bases, with 13 bases between. This CDR3 has 12 amino acids. Germline CDR1 and CDR2: SQVTM and ANQGSEA. The DNA of the CDR3 is TGCAGCGGCTCTTCTGGGGCTGAAAAACTGTTTTTT. Translated, it gives CSGSSGAEKLFF.

The V call is TRBV10-3, the J call TRBJ2-7, with D perhaps TRBD1 (6 bases). Germline assignment: CDR1 ENHRY and CDR2 SYGVKD. The V and J ends lost 10 bases and 4 bases respectively, with 20 bases between them. CDR3 length: 14 amino acids. This CDR3 is CATLAGVLGYEQYF. The DNA for the CDR3 is TGTGCCACCCTAGCAGGGGTTTTGGGGTACGAGCAGTACTTC.

The chain combines TRBV4-1 with TRBJ2-5, with D tentatively TRBD1 (8 bases). V gave up 0 bases and J gave up 8 bases, with 25 bases separating them. The CDR3 spans 18 residues. From germline, CDR1 is MGHRA and CDR2 YSYEKL. The DNA for the CDR3 is TGCGCCAGCAGCCAAGATGCGAGACTAGCAGGGGGCAGATTTACCCAGTACTTC. Protein sequence: CASSQDARLAGGRFTQYF.

As to this clone: One end of the junction fails to match germline, which may point to a read error. This chain connects TRBV7-2 to TRBJ2-2, with TRBD1 matching over 8 bases. CDR1 and CDR2 from the germline V gene are SGHTA and FQGNSA. The CDR3 loop spans 15 amino acids. The CDR3: CASSSTGAKTGELFF. CDR3 DNA sequence: TGTGCCAGCAGCTCGACAGGGGCGAAGACCGGGGAGCTGTTTTTT.

This clone was seen a few times. The V call is TRBV2, the J call TRBJ2-1, with 8 bases lining up with TRBD2. The germline CDR1 and CDR2 sequences are SNHLY and FYNNEI. The V segment lost 10 bases and the J segment 8 bases; nucleotides outside the gene matches: 7. The CDR3 is 12 residues long. CDR3 amino acids: CAIWREEDEQFF. For the CDR3, the DNA is TGTGCCATCTGGCGGGAGGAGGATGAGCAGTTCTTC. Full variable domain (rest looked up from reference TRBV2 and TRBJ2-1): EPEVTQTPSHQVTQMGQEVILRCVPISNHLYFYWYRQILGQKVEFLVSFYNNEISEKSEIFDDQFSVERPDGSNFTLKIRSTKLEDSAMYFCAIWREEDEQFFGPGTRLTVL.

This chain connects TRBV6-1 to TRBJ1-3; TRBD1 agrees at 7 bases. In germline, CDR1 is MNHNS, CDR2 SASEGT. V lost 7 bases and J lost 0; bases outside the gene matches: 3. The CDR3 runs to 14 residues. CDR3 amino acids: CASTGTASGNTIYF. CDR3 nucleotides: TGTGCCAGCACCGGGACAGCCTCTGGAAACACCATATATTTT.

V gene TRBV15 combines with J gene TRBJ1-2; 10 bases are a match to TRBD1. V was pared by 1 base and J by 3 bases, with 5 bases of the junction left unmatched. Germline CDR1 is LNHNV and CDR2 is YYDKDF (reference sequence). The CDR3 extends over 16 amino acids. This CDR3 reads CATSRGPGTGDYGYTF. CDR3 in DNA: TGTGCCACCAGCAGAGGCCCCGGGACAGGGGACTATGGCTACACCTTC.

The chain employs TRBV6-6 and TRBJ2-7; D is ambiguous. V lost 4 bases to trimming and J lost 3 bases, with 4 bases between them. This CDR3 has 11 amino acids. Per the germline V gene, CDR1 is MNHNY and CDR2 is SVGAGI (reference sequence). CDR3 protein: CASSSHYEQYF. CDR3 in DNA: TGTGCCAGCAGTTCCCACTACGAGCAGTACTTC.

The J gene is TRBJ2-1, the V gene TRBV12-5; D gene unclear. Germline-derived CDR1 and CDR2 are LGHNT and FRNRAP. This CDR3 has 14 amino acids. V was shortened by 2 bases and J by 6 bases, with 11 bases between the two germline ends. The chain's CDR3 is CASGLRDIVNEQFF. In DNA form, the CDR3 reads TGTGCTAGTGGTTTGCGAGATATAGTCAATGAGCAGTTCTTC.

The CDR3 nucleotides are TGTGCCAGCAGTCCCCTCCGGGAGCGCTACGAGCAGTACTTC. This codes for CASSPLRERYEQYF. The chain recombines TRBV27 with TRBJ2-7; D is possibly TRBD2 (6 bases). With 5 bases removed from V and 3 bases from J, the gap between germline ends came to 14 bases. The CDR3 has 14 amino acids. Per germline, CDR1 MNHEY and CDR2 SMNVEV (reference sequence).

The J gene is TRBJ1-1, the V gene TRBV15, with D unresolved. This CDR3 is built from 16 residues. Trimming removed 0 bases from V and 6 bases from J, with 17 bases in between. Germline CDR1 is LNHNV and CDR2 is YYDKDF (reference sequence). CDR3 sequence (DNA): TGTGCCACCAGCAGAGATGGAAGGCGGGTCGGAGCTGAAGCTTTCTTT. This sequence encodes CATSRDGRRVGAEAFF.

This clone has a single count. J is TRBJ2-3 and V is TRBV9; D ambiguous. Trimming removed 4 bases at V and 4 bases at J, with 10 bases between. The CDR3 contains 13 residues. The V gene's germline CDR1 is SGDLS and CDR2 YYNGEE. The CDR3 region is CASSPTASDTQYF. In DNA, the CDR3 is TGTGCCAGCAGCCCCACCGCGTCAGATACGCAGTATTTT.

This chain uses TRBV28 with TRBJ2-7; D remains ambiguous. The V end was cut by 7 bases, the J end by 3 bases, with 13 bases between. This CDR3 is 13 amino acids long. The germline CDR1 and CDR2 sequences are MDHEN and SYDVKM. The CDR3 loop is CASTTTPNYEQYF. The CDR3 region has the DNA TGTGCCAGCACGACAACACCGAACTACGAGCAGTACTTC.

This clone was observed a handful of times. This chain connects TRBV2 to TRBJ2-7; 8 bases map to TRBD2. Germline V gives CDR1 SNHLY, CDR2 FYNNEI. J gave up 4 bases and V 5 bases, and 1 base lay outside the gene matches. The CDR3 has 12 residues. As DNA, the CDR3 is TGTGCCAGCAGTAGCGGGAGTTACGAGCAGTACTTC. Its protein is CASSSGSYEQYF.